The 19 T cell receptor beta chains presented below share a single source sample, sequenced in a study of blood T cell repertoires in COVID-19. Produced via immunoSEQ multiplex PCR; TCRdb's table is partial and in-frame only. The table includes 470,000 or so clones, 75% to 90% detected once. Source material: peripheral blood. These receptors came from a woman aged 25 to 39 with acute or convalescent COVID-19.

Only one count was recorded for this clone. The rearrangement uses TRBV7-6 and TRBJ2-1; 8 bases agree with TRBD2. CDR3 length: 16 amino acids. Germline CDR1 reads SGHVS; CDR2 reads FNYEAQ. V lost 6 bases and J lost 7; bases outside the gene matches: 14. The CDR3 region is CASSRKAGEKINEQFF. CDR3 bases: TGTGCCAGCAGTCGTAAAGCGGGGGAAAAGATAAATGAGCAGTTCTTC.

The chain recombines TRBV4-1 with TRBJ2-1, with 10 bases matching TRBD1. Trimming removed 0 bases from V and 8 bases from J; junction bases left unmatched: 10. This CDR3 has 17 residues. Looked up from germline, CDR1 is MGHRA and CDR2 is YSYEKL. This CDR3 reads CASSQEAWDRGFYEQFF. The DNA for the CDR3 is TGCGCCAGCAGCCAAGAGGCGTGGGACAGGGGATTTTATGAGCAGTTCTTC.

The V gene is TRBV5-1, the J gene TRBJ2-2, with TRBD1 matching 7 bases. The trim removed 2 bases at V and 7 bases at J, leaving 5 bases unmatched. The CDR3 extends over 14 amino acids. Germline loops: CDR1 SGHRS, CDR2 YFSETQ. CDR3 sequence: CASSFDRAGGELFF. The CDR3 DNA reads as TGCGCCAGCAGCTTTGACAGGGCCGGCGGGGAGCTGTTTTTT.

The sample holds one count of this clone. The chain employs TRBV7-6 and TRBJ2-5, with 7 bases aligning to TRBD2. The CDR3 extends over 15 amino acids. Losses at the gene ends were 4 bases for V and 4 bases for J; bases not matched to a gene: 9. CDR1 and CDR2 from the germline V gene are SGHVS and FNYEAQ. The CDR3 sequence is CASSSERTRLETQYF. CDR3 sequence (DNA): TGTGCCAGCAGCTCAGAACGGACTAGATTAGAGACCCAGTACTTC.

The gene calls are TRBV2 and TRBJ1-1; tentative D call: TRBD1 (6 bases). The germline gives CDR1 SNHLY, CDR2 FYNNEI. The CDR3 runs 12 residues. V lost 8 bases, J lost 0 bases, and 7 bases lay in between. CDR3 nucleotides: TGTGCCAGCCGGACAGTGAACACTGAAGCTTTCTTT. This codes for CASRTVNTEAFF.

V is TRBV1 and J is TRBJ2-3; the tabulated D call, TRBD2, remains unverified against the DNA. TRBV1 is a pseudogene locus. The CDR3 sequence is 15 residues long. In nucleotides, the CDR3 is TGCACCAGCCGTCGACTAGCGGGGTTAACAGATACGCAGTATTTT. Translating it yields CTSRRLAGLTDTQYF.

V usage is TRBV6-9 and J usage is TRBJ2-1; 8 bases are shared with TRBD2. The germline V gene encodes CDR1 MNHGY and CDR2 SVAAGI. J gave up 8 bases and V 1 base, and 16 bases lay outside the gene matches. This CDR3 has 18 residues. The CDR3 spells CASSYWGRIERGLDEQFF. CDR3 nucleotides: TGTGCCAGCAGTTATTGGGGACGGATCGAGCGGGGGCTTGATGAGCAGTTCTTC.

The chain joins TRBV5-1 to TRBJ2-3, with a possible D match to TRBD2 (6 bases). V was pared by 4 bases and J by 8 bases, with 20 bases between. The CDR3 is 15 residues long. Germline CDR1 and CDR2: SGHRS and YFSETQ. For the CDR3, the DNA is TGCGCCAGCAGCGTACGGGGGACTCCAAAGCCTACGCAGTATTTT. It encodes CASSVRGTPKPTQYF. The full variable domain, in which reference TRBV5-1 and TRBJ2-3 provide the parts outside the CDR3, is KAGVTQTPRYLIKTRGQQVTLSCSPISGHRSVSWYQQTPGQGLQFLFEYFSETQRNKGNFPGRFSGRQFSNSRSEMNVSTLELGDSALYLCASSVRGTPKPTQYFGPGTRLTVL.

V gene TRBV5-1 combines with J gene TRBJ2-5; D ambiguous. The CDR3 covers 13 residues. The V end was cut by 0 bases, the J end by 5 bases, with 8 bases between. Germline V gene lookup returns CDR1 SGHRS and CDR2 YFSETQ. The CDR3 sequence is CASSLAPEETQYF. CDR3 sequence (DNA): TGCGCCAGCAGCTTGGCCCCCGAGGAGACCCAGTACTTC.

The CDR3: CASWTSGGYTDTQYF. In DNA form, the CDR3 reads TGTGCCAGCTGGACTAGCGGGGGATACACAGATACGCAGTATTTT. V is TRBV6-5 and J is TRBJ2-3; 13 bases are a match to TRBD2. V lost 8 bases, J lost 2 bases, and 4 bases stayed unmatched. This CDR3 is built from 15 residues. Per the germline V gene, CDR1 is MNHEY and CDR2 is SVGAGI.

The J gene is TRBJ2-1, the V gene TRBV3-1 (or the pseudogene TRBV3-2); D is undetermined. Looked up from germline, CDR1 is LGHDT and CDR2 is YNNKEL (reference sequence). CDR3 length equals 11 residues. V shed 4 bases and J shed 4 bases, with 2 bases lying between them. The CDR3: CASSLYNEQFF. DNA of the CDR3: TGTGCCAGCAGCCTATACAATGAGCAGTTCTTC.

This chain links TRBV10-2 with TRBJ2-5; TRBD2 is a possible D gene (6 bases). Looked up from germline, CDR1 is WSHSY and CDR2 is SAAADI. V lost 6 bases and J lost 5, with 22 bases in between. The CDR3 has 16 residues. The CDR3: CASSPSGSQSGETQYF. CDR3 nucleotide sequence: TGCGCCAGCAGCCCAAGCGGGTCTCAAAGCGGGGAGACCCAGTACTTC.

This chain connects TRBV4-1 to TRBJ2-5, with TRBD1 as a possible D gene (7 bases). The CDR3 totals 14 residues. From germline, CDR1 is MGHRA and CDR2 YSYEKL. V gave up 2 bases and J gave up 7 bases, with 14 bases separating them. The CDR3 nucleotides read TGCGCCAGCAGCCAATACAGGGGAGGTGTGACCCAGTACTTC. Its protein is CASSQYRGGVTQYF.

Only one count was recorded for this clone. The chain joins TRBV13 to TRBJ1-3; a possible D gene is TRBD1 (6 bases). This CDR3 contains 15 residues. Trimming stripped 1 base from V and 6 bases from J, with 13 bases between. Germline-derived CDR1 and CDR2 are PRHDT and FYEKMQ (reference sequence). The CDR3 sequence: CASSLVYRVENTIYF. The CDR3 coding sequence is TGTGCCAGCAGCTTAGTGTACAGGGTTGAAAACACCATATATTTT.

This chain links TRBV3-1 (or the pseudogene TRBV3-2) with TRBJ1-6; 11 nucleotides match TRBD1. With 4 bases clipped from V and 6 bases from J, the junction kept 5 bases outside the gene matches. The CDR3 contains 16 residues. CDR1 is LGHDT, CDR2 YNNKEL, per germline (reference sequence). CDR3 amino acids: CASSLGQGAPNSPLHF. The DNA of the CDR3 is TGTGCCAGCAGCCTCGGACAGGGGGCACCTAATTCACCCCTCCACTTT.

The chain is built from TRBV4-1 and TRBJ2-1; tentative D call: TRBD2 (5 bases). This CDR3 is 14 amino acids long. V was shortened by 0 bases and J by 13 bases, with 16 bases between the two germline ends. From germline, CDR1 is MGHRA and CDR2 YSYEKL. The CDR3 loop is CASSQDLGRADQFF. CDR3 bases: TGCGCCAGCAGCCAAGATCTAGGGCGGGCGGACCAGTTCTTC.

This clone was counted a single time. The V call is TRBV4-1, the J call TRBJ1-1; D is unclear. V was cut by 3 bases and J by 4 bases, with 18 bases left in between. CDR3 size: 16 residues. CDR1 is MGHRA and CDR2 is YSYEKL in the germline V gene. The DNA of the CDR3 is TGCGCCAGCAGCCATCCCCTGGTCGGGGTGGGCACTGAAGCTTTCTTT. Its translation: CASSHPLVGVGTEAFF.

V gene TRBV2 combines with J gene TRBJ2-2; D perhaps matches TRBD1 (6 bases). Trimming left V 6 bases short and J 2 bases short, with 10 bases between. The germline V gene has CDR1 SNHLY and CDR2 FYNNEI. The CDR3 contains 14 residues. The CDR3 sequence is CASSRQVNTGELFF. The CDR3 nucleotides are TGTGCCAGCAGCAGACAGGTTAACACCGGGGAGCTGTTTTTT.

V is TRBV9 and J is TRBJ2-5; D is unresolved. The CDR3 runs to 13 residues. Germline loops: CDR1 SGDLS, CDR2 YYNGEE. V lost 0 bases and J lost 5, with 8 bases in between. DNA of the CDR3: TGTGCCAGCAGCGTAGGAGTATGGGAGACCCAGTACTTC. It is translated as CASSVGVWETQYF.